This paragraph covers one T cell receptor (beta chain) sequence. Its antigen is not known. The source of the sample is a study of Ad26.COV2.S vaccination and SARS-CoV-2 variants. Whole-study context: Ad26.COV2.S was injected intramuscularly once or twice, 56 days apart.

As to treatment: roughly 19 received Ad26.COV2.S at low or high dose, single or two shots; several received placebo; per-sample allocation not given. Sampling happened 63 days after the first vaccine or placebo injection. Whoever gave the sample was an adult aged 18-55 years in Boston. The study, taken as a whole, reports: From the TCR breadth and depth analyses, total T cell responses may have been underestimated.

The table came from immunoSEQ multiplex PCR; TCRdb's copy has only in-frame clones and leaves some out. The table lists about 440,000 clones, around 88% of them singletons. This TCR came from a person between 18 and 65 years old who received the Ad26.COV2.S COVID-19 vaccine or a placebo. The sample here was peripheral blood, taken in a trial of Ad26.COV2.S vaccine versus placebo.

The CDR3 reads CASSSQPTDTQYF. The CDR3, as DNA: TGTGCCAGCAGCTCCCAGCCCACAGATACGCAGTATTTT. The rearrangement joins TRBV7-9 to TRBJ2-3; no reliable D call. This CDR3 has 13 amino acids. Germline values: CDR1 SEHNR, CDR2 FQNEAQ (reference sequence). The V end lost 4 bases, the J end lost 2 bases, and 7 bases lay between the germline ends.